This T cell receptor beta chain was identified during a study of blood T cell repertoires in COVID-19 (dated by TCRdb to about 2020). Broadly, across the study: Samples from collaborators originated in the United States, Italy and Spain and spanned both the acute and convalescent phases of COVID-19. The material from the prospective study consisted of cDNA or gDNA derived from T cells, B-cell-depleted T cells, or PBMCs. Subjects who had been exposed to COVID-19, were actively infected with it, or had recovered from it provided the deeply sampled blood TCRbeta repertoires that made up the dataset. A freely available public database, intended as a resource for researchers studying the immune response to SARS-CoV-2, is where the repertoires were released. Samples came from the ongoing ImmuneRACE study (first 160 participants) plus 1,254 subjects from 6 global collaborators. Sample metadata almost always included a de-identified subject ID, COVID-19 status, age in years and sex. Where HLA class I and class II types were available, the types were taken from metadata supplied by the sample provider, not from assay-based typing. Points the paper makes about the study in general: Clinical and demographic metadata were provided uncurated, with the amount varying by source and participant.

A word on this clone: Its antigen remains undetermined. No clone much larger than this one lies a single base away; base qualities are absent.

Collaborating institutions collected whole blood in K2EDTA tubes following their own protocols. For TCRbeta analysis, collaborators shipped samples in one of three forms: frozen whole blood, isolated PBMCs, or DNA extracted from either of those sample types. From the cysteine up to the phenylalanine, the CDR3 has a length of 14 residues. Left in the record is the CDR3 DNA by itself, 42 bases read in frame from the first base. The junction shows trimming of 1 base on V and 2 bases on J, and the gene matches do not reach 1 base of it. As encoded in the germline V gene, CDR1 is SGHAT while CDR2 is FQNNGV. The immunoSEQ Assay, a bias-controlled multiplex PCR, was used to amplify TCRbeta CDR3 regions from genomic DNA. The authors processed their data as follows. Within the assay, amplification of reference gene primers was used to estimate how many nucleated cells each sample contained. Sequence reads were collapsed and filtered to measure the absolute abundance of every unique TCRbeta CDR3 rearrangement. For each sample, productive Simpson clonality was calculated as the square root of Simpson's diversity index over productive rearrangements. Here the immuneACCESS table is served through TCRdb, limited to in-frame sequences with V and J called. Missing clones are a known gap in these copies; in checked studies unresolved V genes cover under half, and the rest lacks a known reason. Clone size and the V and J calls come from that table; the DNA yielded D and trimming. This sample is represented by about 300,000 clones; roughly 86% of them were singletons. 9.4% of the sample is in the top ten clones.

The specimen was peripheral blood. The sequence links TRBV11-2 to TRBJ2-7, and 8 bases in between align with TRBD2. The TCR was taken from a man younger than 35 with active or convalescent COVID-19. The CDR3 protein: CASSLGGGTYEQYF. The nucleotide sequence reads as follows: TGTGCCAGCAGCTTAGGCGGGGGGACCTACGAGCAGTACTTC.